These T cell receptor beta chains were read from a single sample in a study of blood T cell repertoires in COVID-19. Method: immunoSEQ multiplex PCR; TCRdb's copy keeps in-frame clones and lacks some. The sample holds just over 350,000 clones, more than 85% seen once. Sequencing was performed on PBMCs or T cells enriched from blood (not recorded which). The receptors shown here come from a woman in her twenties or thirties who had recovered from COVID-19. Each CDR3 is given with its conserved first and last residue. The D gene is left open where the match is weak. Expanded clones get a size class; other rows say once, few or many, or leave the size out.

clone size: -; D gene: -; J gene: TRBJ1-1; V gene: TRBV5-4; CDR3 DNA: TGTGCCAGCAGCTTTTTACAGGGTATTTTGAACACTGAAGCTTTCTTT; CDR3 protein: CASSFLQGILNTEAFF
clone size: -; D gene: -; J gene: TRBJ2-1; V gene: TRBV2; CDR3 DNA: TGTGCCCTGAAGGGTGGGGAGGCCTACAATGAGCAGTTCTTC; CDR3 protein: CALKGGEAYNEQFF
clone size: -; D gene: TRBD1; J gene: TRBJ2-7; V gene: TRBV12-5; CDR3 DNA: TGTGCTAGTGGTTTGAAGGGGGCAGACTCTTACGAGCAGTACTTC; CDR3 protein: CASGLKGADSYEQYF
clone size: -; D gene: -; J gene: TRBJ2-2; V gene: TRBV5-6; CDR3 DNA: TGTGCCAGCAGCCCCGGTATTCGGTTGAACACCGGGGAGCTGTTTTTT; CDR3 protein: CASSPGIRLNTGELFF
clone size: once; D gene: TRBD1; J gene: TRBJ2-6; V gene: TRBV10-3; CDR3 DNA: TGTGCCATCAGTGGGAAGGGGGCGGGTCCTGGGGCCAACGTCCTGACTTTC; CDR3 protein: CAISGKGAGPGANVLTF
clone size: -; D gene: TRBD2; J gene: TRBJ2-3; V gene: TRBV15; CDR3 DNA: TGTGCCACCAGCAGAGTGGGTGGCGGGGGACCTAGCACAGATACGCAGTATTTT; CDR3 protein: CATSRVGGGGPSTDTQYF
clone size: -; D gene: TRBD2; J gene: TRBJ2-7; V gene: TRBV19; CDR3 DNA: TGTGCCAGTAGACAATCCGGGACTAGCTTTTACTCCTACGAGCAGTACTTC; CDR3 protein: CASRQSGTSFYSYEQYF
clone size: once; D gene: TRBD2; J gene: TRBJ2-2; V gene: TRBV2; CDR3 DNA: TGTGCCAGCAGATCTAGCGGGAGACCCACCGGGGAGCTGTTTTTT; CDR3 protein: CASRSSGRPTGELFF
clone size: -; D gene: TRBD2; J gene: TRBJ2-7; V gene: TRBV27; CDR3 DNA: TGTGCCAGCAGTTTAATCTTAGCGGGGGGGCTTGTTCCCTACGAGCAGTACTTC; CDR3 protein: CASSLILAGGLVPYEQYF
clone size: -; D gene: TRBD2; J gene: TRBJ2-1; V gene: TRBV19; CDR3 DNA: TGTGCCAGTAGACGAGGACTAGCGGTCTACAATGAGCAGTTCTTC; CDR3 protein: CASRRGLAVYNEQFF